The 28 T cell receptor beta chains given below trace back to one sample, sequenced in a study of T cells after posttransplantation cyclophosphamide. Busulfan-fludarabine conditioning, marrow transplant, and cyclophosphamide on days +3 and +4 were administered. Data came from immunoSEQ multiplex PCR; TCRdb stores just in-frame clones and leaves some out. The sample carries roughly 11,000 clones, about 89% recorded once. The sequencing used PBMCs, collected after allogeneic stem cell transplant with posttransplant cyclophosphamide. These receptors were taken from a female patient aged 25-40 years who received an allogeneic stem cell transplant from an unrelated donor, was CMV-positive, and had no GVHD. Some of these T cells may belong to the graft donor.

The chain has TRBV18 and TRBJ2-3; D possibly corresponds to TRBD2 (6 bases). Looked up from germline, CDR1 is KGHSH and CDR2 is LQKENI. The germline V and J ends were trimmed by 4 bases and 2 bases, with 7 bases remaining between them. The CDR3 consists of 13 residues. Here the CDR3 reads CASSLDYTDTQYF. The CDR3 DNA sequence: TGTGCCAGCTCACTGGACTACACAGATACGCAGTATTTT.

The J gene is TRBJ1-2, the V gene TRBV5-4; 9 bases align to TRBD1. This CDR3 is built from 14 residues. Per germline, CDR1 SGHNT and CDR2 YYREEE (reference sequence). J was trimmed by 4 bases and V by 4 bases; bases with no gene match: 5. In DNA form, the CDR3 reads TGTGCCAGCAGCAGGACAGGGGTTAGCTATGGCTACACCTTC. This encodes CASSRTGVSYGYTF.

The chain employs TRBV7-9 and TRBJ2-1; 8 bases agree with TRBD2. Trimming cost V 5 bases and J 5 bases; bases outside gene matches: 8. CDR3 length equals 15 residues. The germline CDR1 and CDR2 sequences are SEHNR and FQNEAQ (reference sequence). The CDR3 spells CASSVIAGPDNEQFF. The CDR3 DNA reads as TGTGCCAGCAGCGTCATAGCGGGGCCTGACAATGAGCAGTTCTTC.

The chain links TRBV5-4 to TRBJ1-4; possible D gene TRBD1, 5 bases. V lost 2 bases, J lost 6 bases, and 11 bases lay in between. Germline CDR1 and CDR2: SGHNT and YYREEE (reference sequence). CDR3 size: 14 residues. CDR3 in amino acids: CASSLGVLDEKLFF. DNA of the CDR3: TGTGCCAGCAGCTTAGGGGTTTTAGATGAAAAACTGTTTTTT.

Worth noting for this clone: The missing conserved phenylalanine or tryptophan at the end of this CDR3 makes a read error likely. The J gene is TRBJ1-2, the V gene TRBV18, with a tentative D call TRBD1 (5 bases). In germline, CDR1 is KGHSH, CDR2 LQKENI. The CDR3 totals 13 residues. V lost 1 base to trimming and J lost 8 bases, with 11 bases between them. In DNA, the CDR3 is TGTGCCAGCTCACCACTACAGGTTGGGGGCTACACCTCC. Protein sequence: CASSPLQVGGYTS.

The chain recombines TRBV29-1 with TRBJ1-1, with 8 positions matching TRBD1. Germline V lookup: CDR1 SQVTM, CDR2 ANQGSEA. V lost 1 base and J lost 4; bases outside the gene matches: 5. The CDR3 is 14 residues long. The CDR3 loop is CSVEVRTGTTEAFF. CDR3 bases: TGCAGCGTTGAAGTCAGGACAGGGACCACTGAAGCTTTCTTT.

There are a few counts of this clone. The gene calls are TRBV28 and TRBJ1-1; D not certain. The CDR3 runs 13 residues. Germline-derived CDR1 and CDR2 are MDHEN and SYDVKM. V shed 3 bases and J shed 2 bases, with 7 bases lying between them. This chain's CDR3 is CASSLRQNTEAFF. As DNA, the CDR3 is TGTGCCAGCAGTTTGAGGCAAAACACTGAAGCTTTCTTT.

The CDR3 sequence: CASRQGGDNYGYTF. The DNA of the CDR3 is TGTGCCAGCAGACAGGGGGGAGATAACTATGGCTACACCTTC. This chain joins TRBV6-5 and TRBJ1-2; TRBD1 agrees at 8 bases. CDR1 and CDR2 from the germline V gene are MNHEY and SVGAGI. The CDR3 runs 14 residues. The junction had 4 bases not matched to a gene; V was cut back by 6 bases and J by 1 base.

V is TRBV9 and J is TRBJ2-7; 10 bases agree with TRBD2. Germline loops: CDR1 SGDLS, CDR2 YYNGEE. CDR3 length equals 15 residues. After removal of 2 bases from V and 6 bases from J, the junction contained 8 bases not matched to a gene. In nucleotides, the CDR3 is TGTGCCAGCAGCGTTGATACAGGACTAGCGGCCGAGCAGTACTTC. This sequence encodes CASSVDTGLAAEQYF.

The count of this clone is one. CDR3 protein: CASSLNRQGQETQYF. The CDR3 DNA reads TGTGCCAGCAGCTTAAATCGACAGGGGCAAGAGACCCAGTACTTC. This chain connects TRBV7-9 to TRBJ2-5, with 8 bases aligning to TRBD1. In germline, CDR1 is SEHNR, CDR2 FQNEAQ (reference sequence). V was pared by 2 bases and J by 2 bases, with 4 bases of the junction left unmatched. This CDR3 is built from 15 residues.

For the CDR3, the DNA is TGTGCCAGCAGAAAGACAGGGAGGATTGACGAGCAGTACTTC. Translated: CASRKTGRIDEQYF. This chain uses TRBV6-5 with TRBJ2-7, with TRBD1 as a possible D gene (7 bases). Germline CDR1 and CDR2: MNHEY and SVGAGI. V dropped 6 bases and J dropped 5 bases, with 17 bases sitting between them. The CDR3 sequence is 14 residues long.

The V and J genes are TRBV5-1 and TRBJ1-2; 8 positions agree with TRBD1. The CDR3 runs 15 residues. Unmatched junction bases numbered 13, after V lost 4 bases and J lost 8 bases. Looked up from germline, CDR1 is SGHRS and CDR2 is YFSETQ. CDR3 DNA sequence: TGCGCCAGCAGCCAACGGTCGGACAGGGAGGAAGGCTACACCTTC. It yields the protein CASSQRSDREEGYTF.

The V and J genes are TRBV6-1 and TRBJ2-5; 7 bases fit TRBD1. The closer fit of TRBJ2-7 to the DNA end suggests the J call may be wrong. The CDR3 spans 13 residues. Germline V gives CDR1 MNHNS, CDR2 SASEGT. The CDR3, as DNA: TGTGCCAGCGGGGACAGCAACTCCTACGAGCAGTACTTC. It yields the protein CASGDSNSYEQYF.

The chain recombines TRBV7-2 with TRBJ1-6; 9 nucleotides agree with TRBD1. With 10 bases clipped from V and 10 bases from J, the junction kept 11 bases outside the gene matches. Germline V gene sequence: CDR1 SGHTA, CDR2 FQGNSA. The CDR3 totals 14 residues. In DNA, the CDR3 is TGTGCCACCCCAAGGACAGGGGTCGAGTCACCCCTCCACTTT. The encoded protein is CATPRTGVESPLHF.

This clone turned up a few times. The rearrangement uses TRBV2 and TRBJ2-1, with 7 bases matching TRBD1. The CDR3 is made up of 15 amino acids. Germline V lookup: CDR1 SNHLY, CDR2 FYNNEI. Germline trimming cut 4 bases from V and 3 bases from J; bases unmatched to any gene: 6. Here the CDR3 DNA reads TGTGCCAGCAGTGGTAACAGGGGATACTACAATGAGCAGTTCTTC. This translates into CASSGNRGYYNEQFF.

This chain connects TRBV5-1 to TRBJ2-1; perhaps TRBD2 as D (6 bases). Trimming shortened V by 0 bases and J by 8 bases, and 18 bases separated the two germline ends. Germline-derived CDR1 and CDR2 are SGHRS and YFSETQ. This CDR3 comprises 16 residues. CDR3 protein: CASSLGGRGGSDEQFF. Written as DNA, the CDR3 is TGCGCCAGCAGCTTGGGTGGACGCGGAGGGAGCGATGAGCAGTTCTTC. The variable domain in full, completed from reference TRBV5-1 and TRBJ2-1, reads KAGVTQTPRYLIKTRGQQVTLSCSPISGHRSVSWYQQTPGQGLQFLFEYFSETQRNKGNFPGRFSGRQFSNSRSEMNVSTLELGDSALYLCASSLGGRGGSDEQFFGPGTRLTVL.

The chain couples TRBV10-3 to TRBJ1-5; weak D call: TRBD1 (5 bases). Germline V gene data show CDR1 as ENHRY and CDR2 as SYGVKD. V was pared by 3 bases and J by 3 bases, with 9 bases between. The CDR3 is 14 residues long. The CDR3 region is CAISDRQSNQPQHF. DNA for the CDR3: TGTGCCATCAGTGATCGACAGTCCAATCAGCCCCAGCATTTT.

The CDR3 is CASSPAGKRTEAFF. Here the CDR3 DNA reads TGTGCCAGCTCACCTGCAGGGAAGCGAACTGAAGCTTTCTTT. The rearrangement joins TRBV18 to TRBJ1-1, with D perhaps TRBD1 (5 bases). This CDR3 has 14 amino acids. Trimming shortened V by 3 bases and J by 5 bases, and 13 bases separated the two germline ends. Germline lookup yields CDR1 KGHSH and CDR2 LQKENI.

In its sample, this clone was seen once. The chain joins TRBV27 to TRBJ2-1, with 12 bases aligning to TRBD2. The V gene's germline CDR1 is MNHEY and CDR2 SMNVEV (reference sequence). Germline trimming cut 5 bases from V and 8 bases from J; bases unmatched to any gene: 13. The CDR3 extends over 17 amino acids. CDR3: CASSTIRLAGDSYEQFF. The CDR3 coding sequence is TGTGCCAGCAGTACTATTCGACTAGCGGGAGATTCATATGAGCAGTTCTTC.

The chain joins TRBV5-1 to TRBJ2-3; TRBD2 agrees at 7 bases. This CDR3 is built from 18 residues. CDR1 is SGHRS, CDR2 YFSETQ, per germline. The junction had 16 bases not matched to a gene; V was cut back by 6 bases and J by 0 bases. The CDR3 reads CASTYSPGGLPSTDTQYF. CDR3 nucleotides: TGCGCCAGCACCTACTCCCCCGGGGGACTACCAAGCACAGATACGCAGTATTTT.

This clone was observed a handful of times. The chain carries TRBV7-9 and TRBJ1-4, with TRBD1 matching over 7 bases. Germline CDR1 reads SEHNR; CDR2 reads FQNEAQ (reference sequence). Trimming cost V 5 bases and J 6 bases; bases outside gene matches: 9. This CDR3 is 15 amino acids long. CDR3 protein: CASSPSQQGDEKLFF. The CDR3, as DNA: TGTGCCAGCAGCCCTAGTCAGCAGGGGGATGAAAAACTGTTTTTT.

This clone has only one observation. This chain uses TRBV27 with TRBJ1-2; D is perhaps TRBD1 (5 bases). The V gene's germline CDR1 is MNHEY and CDR2 SMNVEV (reference sequence). V was cut by 10 bases and J by 5 bases, with 26 bases left in between. This CDR3 is 16 amino acids long. The CDR3 sequence: CATRGFHIVEGYGYTF. For the CDR3, the DNA is TGTGCCACTCGGGGGTTCCATATCGTGGAGGGGTATGGCTACACCTTC.

The rearrangement links TRBV6-4 to TRBJ2-1; 9 nucleotides line up with TRBD1. This CDR3 region has 16 residues. Germline lookup yields CDR1 MRHNA and CDR2 SNTAGT. V trimming: 0 bases; J trimming: 12 bases; junction bases outside the gene matches: 12. DNA for the CDR3: TGTGCCAGCAGTGACTCTCCACAGGGGGCGTCTTTTGCGCAGTTCTTC. It encodes CASSDSPQGASFAQFF.

The chain joins TRBV29-1 to TRBJ1-1; a possible D gene is TRBD1 (5 bases). The germline gives CDR1 SQVTM, CDR2 ANQGSEA. The CDR3 runs to 13 residues. With 4 bases removed from V and 4 bases from J, the gap between germline ends came to 13 bases. CDR3 bases: TGCAGCGTTGCAGAGACAGTTGGCACTGAAGCTTTCTTT. Residues: CSVAETVGTEAFF.

This clone was picked up one time. The chain recombines TRBV29-1 with TRBJ1-1; D is undetermined. V lost 3 bases and J 11 bases, leaving 22 bases between the germline ends. The CDR3 has 14 amino acids. Germline lookup yields CDR1 SQVTM and CDR2 ANQGSEA. CDR3 residues: CSVDSLTKTSAAFF. The CDR3 DNA reads as TGCAGCGTTGATTCGCTTACCAAAACTAGTGCGGCTTTCTTT.

The chain links TRBV5-1 to TRBJ1-2; D is possibly TRBD1 (5 bases). Between the trimmed V and J ends, which lost 6 bases and 5 bases, there was a span of 20 bases. Germline V gene data show CDR1 as SGHRS and CDR2 as YFSETQ. The CDR3 totals 15 residues. The CDR3 DNA is TGCGCCAGCATGAGTGGGGCAGGGCTCGGATATGGCTACACCTTC. Protein product: CASMSGAGLGYGYTF. The full variable domain, completed using reference TRBV5-1 and TRBJ1-2, is KAGVTQTPRYLIKTRGQQVTLSCSPISGHRSVSWYQQTPGQGLQFLFEYFSETQRNKGNFPGRFSGRQFSNSRSEMNVSTLELGDSALYLCASMSGAGLGYGYTFGSGTRLTVV.

V gene TRBV5-5 combines with J gene TRBJ1-1; D unclear. The CDR3 spans 12 residues. V lost 0 bases and J lost 11, with 11 bases in between. Per germline, CDR1 SGHKS and CDR2 YYEKEE (reference sequence). CDR3 protein: CASSLGPPEAFF. DNA for the CDR3: TGTGCCAGCAGCTTGGGCCCCCCGGAGGCTTTCTTT.

This clone was detected only once. This rearrangement joins TRBV19 to TRBJ2-4, with 10 bases identical to TRBD1. The CDR3 consists of 15 residues. CDR1 LNHDA and CDR2 SQIVND come from the germline V gene (reference sequence). V trimming: 3 bases; J trimming: 5 bases; junction bases outside the gene matches: 4. CDR3 sequence: CASSMDRGRQNIQYF. The DNA for the CDR3 is TGTGCCAGTAGTATGGACAGGGGGAGGCAAAACATTCAGTACTTC.